The clone carrying this TCR beta chain was seen a handful of times. Separate from the 666-subject first cohort, the approximately 120-subject validation cohort was the one that the donors belonged to. The sample is drawn from a study of cytomegalovirus exposure and HLA in healthy donors. The data were produced by immunoSEQ multiplex PCR, yet TCRdb's version contains in-frame clones alone and is incomplete. The sample shows 110,000 or so clones, approximately 85% of them seen only once. The germline V gene encodes CDR1 GTSNPN and CDR2 SVGIG (reference sequence). Trimming took off 8 bases at V and 0 bases at J, with 11 bases between the two ends. This CDR3 spans 13 amino acids.

The clonotype comes from a man aged 18 to 30 in good health and CMV-seronegative. Sequencing input: PBMCs. The chain is built from TRBV30 and TRBJ1-3; D is undetermined. CDR3 protein: CAGRGSSGNTIYF. DNA for the CDR3: TGTGCCGGACGGGGAAGCTCTGGAAACACCATATATTTT.